This TCR beta chain was captured by sequencing in a study of blood T cell repertoires in COVID-19. Study information: Spain, Italy and the United States supplied samples that represented acute and convalescent COVID-19. Sources were T cells, B-cell-depleted T cells, or PBMCs; the material itself was cDNA or gDNA.

CDR3 length: 12 amino acids. V shed 6 bases and J 6 bases; nucleotides not matched to a gene: 4. Germline V lookup: CDR1 MNHNS, CDR2 SASEGT. Original data processing: Reference gene primer amplification in the assay estimated nucleated cell counts. Sequenced by immunoSEQ multiplex PCR; TCRdb stores in-frame clones only, minus some. V, J and clone size derive from that table, while D and trimming were established from the DNA sequence. The repertoire includes some 33,000 clones, 75% to 90% of them detected once, and 20% to 25% sits in the top ten. The rearrangement links TRBV6-1 to TRBJ2-7; 8 bases agree with TRBD2. The sequence derives from a man aged 55 to 70 with acute or convalescent COVID-19. The sample comprised peripheral blood. CDR3 nucleotide sequence: TGTGCCAGCAGAGCGGGAGAGGGCGAGCAGTACTTC. As protein: CASRAGEGEQYF.